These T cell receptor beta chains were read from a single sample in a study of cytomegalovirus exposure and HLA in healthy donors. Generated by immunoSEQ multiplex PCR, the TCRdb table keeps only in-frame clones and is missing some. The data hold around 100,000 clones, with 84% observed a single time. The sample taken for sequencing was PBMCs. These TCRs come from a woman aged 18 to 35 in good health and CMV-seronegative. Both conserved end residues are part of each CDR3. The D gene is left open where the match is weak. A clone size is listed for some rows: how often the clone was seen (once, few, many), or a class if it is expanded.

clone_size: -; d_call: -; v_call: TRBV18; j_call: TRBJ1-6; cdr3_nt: TGTGCCAGCTCACAGGGAGGTTATAATTCACCCCTCCACTTT; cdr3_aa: CASSQGGYNSPLHF
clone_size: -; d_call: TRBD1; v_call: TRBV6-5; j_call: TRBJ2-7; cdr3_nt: TGTGCCAGCAACCAGGGGACAGGGGGCGAGCAGTACTTC; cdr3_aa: CASNQGTGGEQYF
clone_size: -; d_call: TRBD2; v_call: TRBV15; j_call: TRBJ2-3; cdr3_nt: TGTGCCACCAGCTTGTCGGCGGGGGGCACAGATACGCAGTATTTT; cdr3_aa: CATSLSAGGTDTQYF
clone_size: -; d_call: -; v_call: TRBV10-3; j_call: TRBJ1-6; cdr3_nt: TGTGCCATCAGTGATCGGGGGGCGGGGTATAATTCACCCCTCCACTTT; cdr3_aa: CAISDRGAGYNSPLHF
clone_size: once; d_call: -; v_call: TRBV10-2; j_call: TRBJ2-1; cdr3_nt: TGCGCCAGCAGACCTGACAGTAACAATGAGCAGTTCTTC; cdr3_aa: CASRPDSNNEQFF
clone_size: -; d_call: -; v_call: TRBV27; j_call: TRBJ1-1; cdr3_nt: TGTGCCAGCAGACCAGGGGCCAGGAACACTGAAGCTTTCTTT; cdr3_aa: CASRPGARNTEAFF
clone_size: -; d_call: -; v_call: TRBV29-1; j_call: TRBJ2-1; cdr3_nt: TGCAGCGTTGTTAGGGACTCTAATGAGCAGTTCTTC; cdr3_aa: CSVVRDSNEQFF
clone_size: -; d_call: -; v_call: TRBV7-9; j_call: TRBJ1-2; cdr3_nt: TGTGCCAGCAGCTTAGCGGGGGCGGGGGCCAAGCGGGGCTACACCTTC; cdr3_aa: CASSLAGAGAKRGYTF
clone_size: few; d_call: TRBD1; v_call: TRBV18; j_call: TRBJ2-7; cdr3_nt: TGTGCCAGCTCACTTCAAGCCGGGACAGGGTCGAGGAACGAGCAGTACTTC; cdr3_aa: CASSLQAGTGSRNEQYF
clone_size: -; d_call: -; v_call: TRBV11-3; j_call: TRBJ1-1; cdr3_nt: TGTGCCAGCAGCCGGCGGGGGGAAGGCACTGAAGCTTTCTTT; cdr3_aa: CASSRRGEGTEAFF
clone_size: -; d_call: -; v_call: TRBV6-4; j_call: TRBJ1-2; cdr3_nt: TGTGCCATCGGACAGATGACCTTC; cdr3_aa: CAIGQMTF
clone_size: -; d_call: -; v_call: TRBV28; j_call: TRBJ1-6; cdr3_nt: TGTGCCAGCAGGGTCCCAACAGGGAATAATTCACCCCTCCACTTT; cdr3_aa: CASRVPTGNNSPLHF
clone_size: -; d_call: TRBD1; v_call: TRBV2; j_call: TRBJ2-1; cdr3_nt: TGTGCCAGAAGGGACAGGGCCTGGTCTGAGCAGTTCTTC; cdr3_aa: CARRDRAWSEQFF
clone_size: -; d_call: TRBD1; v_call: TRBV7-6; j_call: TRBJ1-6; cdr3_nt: TGTGCCAGCAGCCGCCTGGGGACAGGGAATTCACCCCTCCACTTT; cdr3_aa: CASSRLGTGNSPLHF
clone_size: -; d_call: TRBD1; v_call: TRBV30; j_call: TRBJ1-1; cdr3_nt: TGTGCCTGGAGTGTAGGGGGCAACACTGAAGCTTTCTTT; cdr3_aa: CAWSVGGNTEAFF
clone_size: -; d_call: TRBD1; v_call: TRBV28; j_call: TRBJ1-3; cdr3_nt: TGTGCCAGCAGTTCATTCGGTGACAGGGTCTCTGGAAACACCATATATTTT; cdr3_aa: CASSSFGDRVSGNTIYF
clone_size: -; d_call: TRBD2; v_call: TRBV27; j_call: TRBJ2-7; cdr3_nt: TGTGCCAGCAGTCACCTCCCCGCTAGCGGGGTTGACGAGCAGTACTTC; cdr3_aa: CASSHLPASGVDEQYF
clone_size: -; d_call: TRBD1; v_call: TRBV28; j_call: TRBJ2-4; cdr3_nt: TGTGCCAGCAGTCCTAGACAGGGGGCGAATGCCAAAAACATTCAGTACTTC; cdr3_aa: CASSPRQGANAKNIQYF
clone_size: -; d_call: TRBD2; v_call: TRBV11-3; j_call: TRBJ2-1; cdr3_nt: TGTGCCAGCAGCTTAGGCAGCGGGGCCTACAATGAGCAGTTCTTC; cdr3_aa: CASSLGSGAYNEQFF
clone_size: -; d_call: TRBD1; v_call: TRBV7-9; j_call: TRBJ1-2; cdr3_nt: TGTGCCAGCAGCCGGACAGGGTTTGACTATGGCTACACCTTC; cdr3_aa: CASSRTGFDYGYTF
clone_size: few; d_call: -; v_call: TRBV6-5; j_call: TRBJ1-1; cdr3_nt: TGTGCCAGCAGTTACTCGGCAATGTGGACTGAAGCTTTCTTT; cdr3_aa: CASSYSAMWTEAFF
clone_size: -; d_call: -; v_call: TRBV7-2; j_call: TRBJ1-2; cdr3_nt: TGTGCCAGCAGCTTAGCGCTTCGGAGTAACTATGGCTACACCTTC; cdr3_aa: CASSLALRSNYGYTF
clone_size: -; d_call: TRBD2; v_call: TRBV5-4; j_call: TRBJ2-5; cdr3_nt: TGTGCCAGCAGCCGTAGCGGGGGGCAGAAAGAGACCCAGTACTTC; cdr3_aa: CASSRSGGQKETQYF
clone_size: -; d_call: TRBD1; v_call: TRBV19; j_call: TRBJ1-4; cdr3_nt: TGTGCCAGTAGTCCCGGACAGGGTGGAGGTGAAAAACTGTTTTTT; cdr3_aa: CASSPGQGGGEKLFF
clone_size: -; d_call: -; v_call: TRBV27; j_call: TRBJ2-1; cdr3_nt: TGTGCCAGCCGGGGCGCGGGAAGATCCTACAATGAGCAGTTCTTC; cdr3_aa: CASRGAGRSYNEQFF